The 25 T cell receptor beta chains in this list originate from one sample, sequenced in a study of radiotherapy plus CTLA-4 blockade in lung cancer. Assay used: immunoSEQ multiplex PCR; TCRdb lists only in-frame clones, some missing. The sample records more than 60,000 clones, approximately 76% being singletons. The sequencing used peripheral blood, collected from a patient treated with radiotherapy plus ipilimumab. These receptors were taken from a human donor with non-small cell lung cancer who had a complete response to radiotherapy plus ipilimumab.

The chain is built from TRBV19 and TRBJ1-1; D unresolved. Trimming took off 8 bases at V and 0 bases at J, with 10 bases between the two ends. CDR3 size: 13 residues. Germline CDR1 LNHDA, CDR2 SQIVND (reference sequence). The CDR3 is CASRSLMNTEAFF. The CDR3 nucleotides read TGTGCCAGTCGCAGTCTCATGAACACTGAAGCTTTCTTT. Complete variable domain (other parts from reference TRBV19 and TRBJ1-1): DGGITQSPKYLFRKEGQNVTLSCEQNLNHDAMYWYRQDPGQGLRLIYYSQIVNDFQKGDIAEGYSVSREKKESFPLTVTSAQKNPTAFYLCASRSLMNTEAFFGQGTRLTVV.

The CDR3 bases are TGTGCCTGGAGTGAAGGGGGCTCCTACAATGAGCAGTTCTTC. It specifies CAWSEGGSYNEQFF. V is TRBV30 and J is TRBJ2-1; tentative D call: TRBD1 (6 bases). Germline lookup yields CDR1 GTSNPN and CDR2 SVGIG (reference sequence). Deletions cut 1 base from V and 0 bases from J, with 7 bases between. This CDR3 is built from 14 residues.

The chain carries TRBV7-2 and TRBJ1-2; TRBD1 agrees at 10 bases. Germline lookup yields CDR1 SGHTA and CDR2 FQGNSA. This CDR3 is 16 amino acids long. Trimming took 5 bases from V and 8 from J; bases not matched to a gene: 14. The chain's CDR3 is CASSLGQGGLGGGYTF. DNA for the CDR3: TGTGCCAGCAGCCTAGGACAGGGGGGTCTAGGTGGGGGCTACACCTTC. Variable domain in full (rest from reference TRBV7-2 and TRBJ1-2): GAGVSQSPSNKVTEKGKDVELRCDPISGHTALYWYRQSLGQGLEFLIYFQGNSAPDKSGLPSDRFSAERTGGSVSTLTIQRTQQEDSAVYLCASSLGQGGLGGGYTFGSGTRLTVV.

This chain joins TRBV11-2 and TRBJ2-1; no reliable D call. The length of the CDR3 is 15 residues. Trimming left V 2 bases short and J 3 bases short, with 11 bases between. CDR1 and CDR2 (germline): SGHAT, FQNNGV. The DNA for the CDR3 is TGTGCCAGCAGCTTACCGAGAGTATTCTACAATGAGCAGTTCTTC. It is translated as CASSLPRVFYNEQFF.

The chain uses TRBV18 and TRBJ1-2, with D possibly TRBD1 on 5 matching bases. Trimming stripped 6 bases from V and 11 bases from J, with 22 bases between. Per germline, CDR1 KGHSH and CDR2 LQKENI. The CDR3 is 14 amino acids. The CDR3: CASSQRQGEAWYTF. In DNA form, the CDR3 reads TGTGCCAGCTCCCAAAGACAAGGGGAGGCTTGGTACACCTTC. Full variable domain (rest looked up from reference TRBV18 and TRBJ1-2): NAGVMQNPRHLVRRRGQEARLRCSPMKGHSHVYWYRQLPEEGLKFMVYLQKENIIDESGMPKERFSAEFPKEGPSILRIQQVVRGDSAAYFCASSQRQGEAWYTFGSGTRLTVV.

The gene calls are TRBV2 and TRBJ2-5, with 8 positions matching TRBD2. The tail of the sequence fits TRBJ2-7 better, so the J call may be wrong. There are 16 residues in the CDR3. From germline, CDR1 is SNHLY and CDR2 FYNNEI. CDR3 nucleotides: TGTGCCATCGATCCGGGGCGGGGGGTAAATTCCTACGAGCAGTACTTC. Protein sequence: CAIDPGRGVNSYEQYF.

As concerns this clone: One junction end disagrees with the germline gene, perhaps due to a read error. The chain links TRBV2 to TRBJ2-3; 7 bases are shared with TRBD1. Germline CDR1 SNHLY, CDR2 FYNNEI. The CDR3 has 15 amino acids. For the CDR3, the DNA is TGTGCCAGCAGCGAAGAACAGGGGCTTGCAGATACGCAGTATTTT. This codes for CASSEEQGLADTQYF. Full variable domain (remainder filled in from reference TRBV2 and TRBJ2-3): EPEVTQTPSHQVTQMGQEVILRCVPISNHLYFYWYRQILGQKVEFLVSFYNNEISEKSEIFDDQFSVERPDGSNFTLKIRSTKLEDSAMYFCASSEEQGLADTQYFGPGTRLTVL.

The chain joins TRBV4-3 to TRBJ2-7, with 7 bases aligning to TRBD1. Germline CDR1 is LGHNA and CDR2 is YSLEER. The V and J ends lost 0 bases and 1 base, in that order; junction bases with no gene match: 18. The CDR3 is 20 amino acids. The CDR3 DNA is TGCGCCAGCAGCCAAGAGGGACCCGGGACAGCCTCTTTCTGGTCCTACGAGCAGTACTTC. It codes for CASSQEGPGTASFWSYEQYF.

The V and J genes are TRBV5-5 and TRBJ1-2; no reliable D call. Germline CDR1 reads SGHKS; CDR2 reads YYEKEE (reference sequence). The CDR3 sequence is 16 residues long. Trimming shortened V by 4 bases and J by 4 bases, and 20 bases separated the two germline ends. CDR3 nucleotides: TGTGCCAGCAGCCAAAGCCCGTTGCGCGTCTCCTATGGCTACACCTTC. Its translation is CASSQSPLRVSYGYTF.

In its sample, this clone was seen a few times. The chain has TRBV15 and TRBJ2-7, with a possible D match to TRBD2 (6 bases). There are 16 residues in the CDR3. Trimming took 2 bases from V and 4 from J, leaving 18 bases between them. CDR1 LNHNV and CDR2 YYDKDF come from the germline V gene (reference sequence). The DNA of the CDR3 is TGTGCCACCAGCAGACGCAGGGACTTCGGGGAGTACGAGCAGTACTTC. Translated: CATSRRRDFGEYEQYF.

This clone came up once. V is TRBV19 and J is TRBJ1-5; D remains ambiguous. Germline lookup yields CDR1 LNHDA and CDR2 SQIVND (reference sequence). V was pared by 0 bases and J by 5 bases, with 17 bases between. This CDR3 region has 17 residues. The CDR3 spells CASSIEAGPTVHQPQHF. As DNA, the CDR3 is TGTGCCAGTAGTATAGAGGCTGGCCCCACCGTTCATCAGCCCCAGCATTTT.

The V gene is TRBV29-1, the J gene TRBJ1-4; tentatively, D is TRBD1 (5 bases). Germline lookup yields CDR1 SQVTM and CDR2 ANQGSEA. Between the trimmed V and J ends, which lost 4 bases and 4 bases, there was a span of 16 bases. CDR3 size: 15 residues. CDR3 in DNA: TGCAGCGTTGTAGCTTGGAGGGGTCATAATGAAAAACTGTTTTTT. This gives the protein CSVVAWRGHNEKLFF. Filled out from reference TRBV29-1 and TRBJ1-4, the complete variable domain reads SAVISQKPSRDICQRGTSLTIQCQVDSQVTMMFWYRQQPGQSLTLIATANQGSEATYESGFVIDKFPISRPNLTFSTLTVSNMSPEDSSIYLCSVVAWRGHNEKLFFGSGTQLSVL.

This clone was found a few times. V gene TRBV18 combines with J gene TRBJ1-2, with D tentatively TRBD1 (6 bases). V was shortened by 3 bases and J by 4 bases, with 18 bases between the two germline ends. This CDR3 has 16 residues. The germline V gene encodes CDR1 KGHSH and CDR2 LQKENI. As DNA, the CDR3 is TGTGCCAGCTCACCGAAAGTAAGGACAGCAACCTATGGCTACACCTTC. Protein product: CASSPKVRTATYGYTF.

The chain employs TRBV6-5 and TRBJ1-3, with a weak D call TRBD1 (5 bases). Germline V gene data show CDR1 as MNHEY and CDR2 as SVGAGI. This CDR3 is 14 amino acids long. Trimming shortened V by 5 bases and J by 5 bases, and 13 bases separated the two germline ends. The CDR3 is CASSMRDQRNTIYF. In nucleotides, the CDR3 is TGTGCCAGCAGTATGCGGGACCAGCGAAACACCATATATTTT.

This chain uses TRBV29-1 with TRBJ2-2; tentatively, D is TRBD2 (6 bases). The CDR3 is 14 residues long. Germline V gene lookup returns CDR1 SQVTM and CDR2 ANQGSEA. V lost 2 bases to trimming and J lost 0 bases, with 7 bases between them. CDR3 loop: CSVERGTNTGELFF. The CDR3 nucleotides are TGCAGCGTTGAACGGGGGACGAACACCGGGGAGCTGTTTTTT.

This sequence joins TRBV7-3 and TRBJ2-1; D is unresolved. Trimming removed 2 bases from V and 9 bases from J, with 11 bases in between. The length of the CDR3 is 13 residues. Germline V gives CDR1 SGHTA, CDR2 FQGTGA. CDR3 amino acids: CASSLSKSFEQFF. In nucleotides, the CDR3 is TGTGCCAGCAGCTTATCTAAGTCTTTTGAGCAGTTCTTC.

V is TRBV25-1 and J is TRBJ1-4, with 7 bases aligning to TRBD1. V was pared by 4 bases and J by 3 bases, with 2 bases of the junction left unmatched. CDR1 and CDR2 (germline): MGHDK, SYGVNS. The CDR3 sequence is 14 residues long. CDR3 nucleotides: TGTGCCAGCAGTGGTACAGGGGCTAATGAAAAACTGTTTTTT. Amino acids: CASSGTGANEKLFF.

This chain joins TRBV11-3 and TRBJ2-1; the match to TRBD1 covers 8 bases. Germline V gives CDR1 SGHNT, CDR2 YENEEA. Trimming at V came to 5 bases and at J to 7 bases, leaving 4 bases not matched to a gene. This CDR3 comprises 13 residues. The CDR3 reads CASSGRTGNEQFF. The CDR3 DNA follows: TGTGCCAGCAGCGGCCGGACAGGGAATGAGCAGTTCTTC.

A single count supports this clone. V usage is TRBV29-1 and J usage is TRBJ2-1, with 7 bases fitting TRBD1. Per the germline V gene, CDR1 is SQVTM and CDR2 is ANQGSEA. Losses at the gene ends were 7 bases for V and 6 bases for J; bases not matched to a gene: 9. The CDR3 consists of 13 residues. CDR3 in DNA: TGCAGCGCCGGACAGGTGGTTTCCAATGAGCAGTTCTTC. Translating gives CSAGQVVSNEQFF.

The chain has TRBV5-1 and TRBJ2-4; TRBD1 agrees at 9 bases. CDR1 is SGHRS, CDR2 YFSETQ, per germline. The junction had 5 bases not matched to a gene; V was cut back by 3 bases and J by 1 base. This CDR3 has 16 residues. CDR3 loop: CASSSRTGVAKNIQYF. The CDR3 nucleotides read TGCGCCAGCAGCTCCCGGACAGGGGTGGCCAAAAACATTCAGTACTTC.

This chain connects TRBV27 to TRBJ2-4, with D possibly matching TRBD1 (6 bases). The CDR3 is 15 residues long. The V gene's germline CDR1 is MNHEY and CDR2 SMNVEV (reference sequence). Trimming left V 6 bases short and J 1 base short, with 13 bases between. The CDR3 protein is CASRRTGIAKNIQYF. CDR3 nucleotides: TGTGCCAGCAGACGTACAGGGATCGCCAAAAACATTCAGTACTTC.

The chain couples TRBV11-2 to TRBJ1-5; D is unresolved. Germline loops: CDR1 SGHAT, CDR2 FQNNGV. The V gene lost 2 bases and the J gene lost 6 bases, with 8 bases spanning the gap. This CDR3 has 13 residues. CDR3 DNA sequence: TGTGCCAGCAGCTTACGGGGAGGTCAGCCCCAGCATTTT. It translates to CASSLRGGQPQHF.

The chain is built from TRBV10-3 and TRBJ2-4; 11 bases are a match to TRBD1. Trimming removed 5 bases from V and 0 bases from J; junction bases left unmatched: 3. The germline V gene encodes CDR1 ENHRY and CDR2 SYGVKD. The CDR3 contains 16 residues. CDR3: CAISTGTGGAKNIQYF. The CDR3 DNA follows: TGTGCCATCAGTACCGGGACAGGGGGAGCCAAAAACATTCAGTACTTC.

The rearrangement uses TRBV6-6 and TRBJ2-7, with TRBD1 matching 9 bases. Germline CDR1 is MNHNY and CDR2 is SVGAGI (reference sequence). The length of the CDR3 is 14 residues. V was pared by 6 bases and J by 6 bases, with 9 bases of the junction left unmatched. The CDR3 protein is CASRTGTGRIEQYF. The CDR3 DNA reads as TGTGCCAGCAGAACCGGGACAGGGCGTATCGAGCAGTACTTC.

The J gene is TRBJ1-2, the V gene TRBV6-6, with D perhaps TRBD1 (6 bases). The CDR3 consists of 13 residues. Trimming took off 5 bases at V and 6 bases at J, with 13 bases between the two ends. Germline assignment: CDR1 MNHNY and CDR2 SVGAGI (reference sequence). CDR3 nucleotide sequence: TGTGCCAGCAGTCAACAGGGAGTCCATGGCTACACCTTC. Translating it yields CASSQQGVHGYTF.